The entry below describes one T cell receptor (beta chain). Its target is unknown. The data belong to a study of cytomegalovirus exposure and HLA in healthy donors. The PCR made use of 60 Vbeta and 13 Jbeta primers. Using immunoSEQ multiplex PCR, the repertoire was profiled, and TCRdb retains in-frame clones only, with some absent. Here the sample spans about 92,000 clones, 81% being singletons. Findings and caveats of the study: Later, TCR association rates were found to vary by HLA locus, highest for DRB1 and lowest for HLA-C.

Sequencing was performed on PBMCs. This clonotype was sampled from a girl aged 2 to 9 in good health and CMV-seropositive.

The CDR3 loop is CASRRGATNEKLFF. Written as DNA, the CDR3 is TGTGCCAGCAGACGGGGGGCAACTAATGAAAAACTGTTTTTT. This chain joins TRBV6-5 and TRBJ1-4, with a possible D match to TRBD1 (5 bases). CDR1 is MNHEY and CDR2 is SVGAGI in the germline V gene. V gave up 6 bases and J gave up 0 bases, with 8 bases separating them. This CDR3 comprises 14 residues.